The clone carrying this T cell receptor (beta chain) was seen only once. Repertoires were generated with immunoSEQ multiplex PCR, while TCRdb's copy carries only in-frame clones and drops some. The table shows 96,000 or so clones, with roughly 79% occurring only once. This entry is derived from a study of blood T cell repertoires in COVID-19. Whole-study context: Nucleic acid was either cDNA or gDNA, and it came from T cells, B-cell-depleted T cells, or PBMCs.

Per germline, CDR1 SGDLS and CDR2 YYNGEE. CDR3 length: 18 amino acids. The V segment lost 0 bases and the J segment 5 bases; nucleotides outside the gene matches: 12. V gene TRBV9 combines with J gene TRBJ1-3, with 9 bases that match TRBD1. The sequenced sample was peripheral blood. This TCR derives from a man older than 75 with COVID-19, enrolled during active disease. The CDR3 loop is CASSVDPVGQGQRNTIYF. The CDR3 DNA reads TGTGCCAGCAGCGTAGACCCGGTGGGACAGGGACAAAGAAACACCATATATTTT.